What follows is one T cell receptor (beta chain) and its context. Its antigen is still unknown. Template switching added a universal primer site; cDNA carried unique molecular identifiers. TCRdb redid the calling of the 5' RACE reads with MiXCR, one entry per CDR3 protein. The sample yields roughly 230,000 distinct CDR3 sequences, around 8.3% seen once. The CDR3 spans 15 residues. Germline V gives CDR1 MNHEY, CDR2 SMNVEV (reference sequence). Trimming left V 9 bases short and J 7 bases short, with 19 bases between. Everyone who gave samples was a healthy Caucasian. The data stem from a study of identical twins. Broader study findings: Excess twin sharing in beta out-of-frame sequences was weaker.

The same data also went into a second study, on yellow fever vaccine responses in identical twins. This second study notes: Twins showed a vaccine T cell response that reportedly seemed partly convergent, partly personalized.

The J gene is TRBJ1-6, the V gene TRBV27; unclear D gene. Sequenced: CD8+ T cells sorted from blood. The clonotype was recovered from a woman younger than 35 in good health. DNA for the CDR3: TGTGCCAGTATGTCGGACGGGGAGTTGAATTCACCCCTCCACTTT. Protein product: CASMSDGELNSPLHF.